This T cell receptor (beta chain) comes out of a study of CD4+ T cells in melanoma (dated by TCRdb to between 2021 and 2024). Turning to the overall study: Neoantigen-specific CD4+ T cells in human melanoma were what the study investigated.

The method was the immunoSEQ multiplex PCR assay. Imported from immuneACCESS, the table was reduced by TCRdb to in-frame sequences with V and J called. These copies leave out some clones; in studies compared against another copy, an unresolved V gene accounts for under half, and the cause of the remainder is not known. Recorded for this sample are 13,000 to 15,000 clones; approximately 71% of them occurred a single time. The top ten clones comprise under 20% of the sample. The V end loses 4 bases and the J end loses 1 base, and a stretch of 8 bases separates them. Reading the germline V gene (reference sequence) gives CDR1 WNHNN and CDR2 SYGVQD. CDR3 length: 13 amino acids, cysteine to phenylalanine. Only CDR3 DNA remains: 39 bases, in frame from the first base. This clone was detected once. Its antigen remains undetermined. Base qualities are not provided; no much larger clone lies one nucleotide away.

Study-level results and caveats: Neoantigen-specific CD4+ T cells in melanoma were reported to show diverse differentiation states. The report described a correlation between neoantigen-specific CD4+ T cells and the function of CD8+ T cells, macrophages and B cells.

Patients with melanoma were used as donors. Sample: cells from a culture (not recorded whether cultured in vitro). Recombination connected TRBV10-1 to TRBJ2-7, and possibly TRBD1, on 5 matching bases. The receptor comes from a human donor with melanoma. In nucleotide form, the sequence is TGCGCCAGCAGTGGGCAGGGATCCTACGAGCAGTACTTC. Its protein is CASSGQGSYEQYF.